This T cell receptor beta chain was identified during a study of T cell changes during pregnancy in multiple sclerosis. This table comes from immunoSEQ multiplex PCR, and its TCRdb copy is limited to in-frame clones, with some not included. Of approximately 58,000 clones in the sample, around 93% were seen once. The CDR3 spans 13 residues. Germline assignment: CDR1 KGHSH and CDR2 LQKENI. Trimming cost V 3 bases and J 15 bases; bases outside gene matches: 9. The sequencing used peripheral blood, collected in the second trimester of pregnancy. The receptor was derived from a female donor in good health, enrolled as a control in a pregnancy study. This chain uses TRBV18 with TRBJ2-1; TRBD1 matches 9 bases. CDR3 sequence (DNA): TGTGCCAGCTCACCTCGAGAGGGGACAGGGATGTTCTTC. It yields the protein CASSPREGTGMFF.